A single sample gave rise to the 15 T cell receptor beta chains below, sequenced in a study of blood T cell repertoires in COVID-19 (dated by TCRdb to 2019 to 2021). The library was built by means of the immunoSEQ multiplex PCR assay. TCRdb's version of the immuneACCESS table is confined to in-frame rearrangements and falls short of the full clone set. An unresolved V gene accounts for under half of the shortfall where checked; the remainder is of unknown origin. This sample lists over 200,000 clones; roughly 85% were detected once. The ten most abundant clones make up approximately 18% of the sample. Material: PBMCs or T cells enriched from blood (not recorded which). The receptors were gathered from a middle-aged man who had recovered from COVID-19.

The table lists this clone with many counts. The CDR3 reads CASSAGTSTDTQYF. Here the CDR3 DNA reads TGTGCCAGCAGTGCCGGGACTAGCACAGATACGCAGTATTTT. V usage is TRBV6-4 and J usage is TRBJ2-3; tentative D call: TRBD2 (6 bases). With 4 bases removed from V and 0 bases from J, the gap between germline ends came to 8 bases. The germline V gene encodes CDR1 MRHNA and CDR2 SNTAGT. This CDR3 has 14 amino acids.

This clone was seen a single time. J is TRBJ2-2 and V is TRBV6-2 or TRBV6-3, with 8 positions matching TRBD1. Trimming took 3 bases from V and 7 from J; bases not matched to a gene: 10. Germline V gives CDR1 MNHEY, CDR2 SVGEGT. This CDR3 spans 16 amino acids. The CDR3 region has the DNA TGTGCCAGCAGTTATCTTTTCAGGGGGCGAGGCGGGGAGCTGTTTTTT. Its protein is CASSYLFRGRGGELFF.

This chain links TRBV5-7 with TRBJ1-5, with no clear D. TRBV5-7 is marked as an open reading frame, function uncertain. V lost 4 bases to trimming and J lost 0 bases, with 11 bases between them. This CDR3 contains 15 residues. CDR3 nucleotides: TGTGCCAGCAGCCAACAGAAATATAGCAATCAGCCCCAGCATTTT. It translates to CASSQQKYSNQPQHF.

The rearrangement uses TRBV7-9 and TRBJ1-4, with D possibly matching TRBD1 (5 bases). The CDR3 runs to 13 residues. Trimming stripped 8 bases from V and 3 bases from J, with 10 bases between. Germline CDR1 SEHNR, CDR2 FQNEAQ (reference sequence). The CDR3 sequence is CASQRDSNEKLFF. CDR3 DNA: TGTGCCAGCCAACGGGACTCTAATGAAAAACTGTTTTTT. The complete variable domain, with remaining parts taken from reference TRBV7-9 and TRBJ1-4, reads DTGVSQNPRHKITKRGQNVTFRCDPISEHNRLYWYRQTLGQGPEFLTYFQNEAQLEKSRLLSDRFSAERPKGSFSTLEIQRTEQGDSAMYLCASQRDSNEKLFFGSGTQLSVL.

The J gene is TRBJ2-1, the V gene TRBV29-1, with D maybe TRBD2 (6 bases). The V end lost 5 bases, the J end lost 0 bases, and 14 bases lay between the germline ends. From germline, CDR1 is SQVTM and CDR2 ANQGSEA. This CDR3 region has 15 residues. The CDR3 region has the DNA TGCAGCGTTCGAATGTGGGAGGACTCCTACAATGAGCAGTTCTTC. Residues: CSVRMWEDSYNEQFF.

This clone turned up a few times. The chain joins TRBV7-9 to TRBJ2-3; D may be TRBD2 (6 bases). Per germline, CDR1 SEHNR and CDR2 FQNEAQ (reference sequence). V was pared by 6 bases and J by 4 bases, with 23 bases between. The CDR3 covers 17 residues. The CDR3 sequence: CASRRSGRYKVADTQYF. The DNA for the CDR3 is TGTGCCAGCAGGCGTAGCGGACGTTACAAGGTGGCAGATACGCAGTATTTT. The full variable domain, with the rest looked up from reference TRBV7-9 and TRBJ2-3, is DTGVSQNPRHKITKRGQNVTFRCDPISEHNRLYWYRQTLGQGPEFLTYFQNEAQLEKSRLLSDRFSAERPKGSFSTLEIQRTEQGDSAMYLCASRRSGRYKVADTQYFGPGTRLTVL.

This clone was recorded a few times. The chain joins TRBV6-5 to TRBJ2-7, with 7 bases lining up with TRBD1. The germline V gene has CDR1 MNHEY and CDR2 SVGAGI. There are 14 residues in the CDR3. V was pared by 4 bases and J by 0 bases, with 3 bases of the junction left unmatched. CDR3 in amino acids: CASSFNRGSYEQYF. In DNA, the CDR3 is TGTGCCAGCAGTTTCAACAGGGGCTCCTACGAGCAGTACTTC.

The chain couples TRBV19 to TRBJ2-5, with 7 bases aligning to TRBD1. Per germline, CDR1 LNHDA and CDR2 SQIVND (reference sequence). V was pared by 3 bases and J by 7 bases, with 8 bases of the junction left unmatched. CDR3 size: 14 residues. The CDR3 bases are TGTGCCAGTAGTATCTCGCAGGGGGTCGGGACCCAGTACTTC. Protein sequence: CASSISQGVGTQYF.

The chain has TRBV25-1 and TRBJ2-3, with 9 nucleotides matching TRBD2. Germline CDR1 is MGHDK and CDR2 is SYGVNS. V was pared by 5 bases and J by 5 bases, with 5 bases of the junction left unmatched. This CDR3 spans 14 amino acids. The CDR3 sequence: CASSRTSDGDTQYF. In nucleotides, the CDR3 is TGTGCCAGCAGTCGGACTAGCGATGGAGATACGCAGTATTTT.

V is TRBV5-1 and J is TRBJ2-5; 12 bases agree with TRBD2. CDR3 length: 17 residues. In germline, CDR1 is SGHRS, CDR2 YFSETQ. The V gene end was trimmed by 4 bases and the J gene end by 5 bases; junction bases not matched to a gene: 12. The CDR3 bases are TGCGCCAGCAGCCCGGGACTAGCGGGCCTAAAAACGGAGACCCAGTACTTC. Amino acids: CASSPGLAGLKTETQYF.

The chain joins TRBV14 to TRBJ2-5, with 8 bases identical to TRBD1. Trimming cost V 2 bases and J 4 bases; bases outside gene matches: 12. The germline V gene encodes CDR1 SGHDN and CDR2 FVKESK. The CDR3 is 17 amino acids. For the CDR3, the DNA is TGTGCCAGCAGCCAATTCAGGGGGCACACCGTGATAGAGACCCAGTACTTC. It is translated as CASSQFRGHTVIETQYF. The variable domain in full, completed from reference TRBV14 and TRBJ2-5, reads EAGVTQFPSHSVIEKGQTVTLRCDPISGHDNLYWYRRVMGKEIKFLLHFVKESKQDESGMPNNRFLAERTGGTYSTLKVQPAELEDSGVYFCASSQFRGHTVIETQYFGPGTRLLVL.

The J gene is TRBJ2-7, the V gene TRBV2, with D hard to call. V lost 0 bases to trimming and J lost 3 bases, with 9 bases between them. The germline CDR1 and CDR2 sequences are SNHLY and FYNNEI. The CDR3 runs 14 residues. This chain's CDR3 is CASSEARLIYEQYF. As DNA, the CDR3 is TGTGCCAGCAGTGAAGCTCGACTTATCTACGAGCAGTACTTC.

CDR3 in DNA: TGTGCCAGCAGCCGGGGGCGCTTCTATGGCTACACCTTC. It encodes CASSRGRFYGYTF. The rearrangement joins TRBV3-1 (or the pseudogene TRBV3-2) to TRBJ1-2, with D possibly TRBD1 on 6 matching bases. V gave up 4 bases and J gave up 4 bases, with 10 bases separating them. The V gene's germline CDR1 is LGHDT and CDR2 YNNKEL (reference sequence). The CDR3 extends over 13 amino acids.

The chain couples TRBV4-3 to TRBJ1-3; D might be TRBD1 (6 bases). The CDR3 consists of 15 residues. Germline-derived CDR1 and CDR2 are LGHNA and YSLEER. The germline V and J ends were trimmed by 4 bases and 2 bases, with 12 bases remaining between them. The DNA of the CDR3 is TGCGCCAGCAGCCTCTACAGGGCCCCTGGAAACACCATATATTTT. Its protein is CASSLYRAPGNTIYF.

This rearrangement joins TRBV28 to TRBJ1-1; D may be TRBD1 (5 bases). There are 15 residues in the CDR3. V lost 5 bases, J lost 0 bases, and 13 bases lay in between. Per the germline V gene, CDR1 is MDHEN and CDR2 is SYDVKM. For the CDR3, the DNA is TGTGCCAGCAGTGGGGCGTCACAGATGAACACTGAAGCTTTCTTT. This gives the protein CASSGASQMNTEAFF.